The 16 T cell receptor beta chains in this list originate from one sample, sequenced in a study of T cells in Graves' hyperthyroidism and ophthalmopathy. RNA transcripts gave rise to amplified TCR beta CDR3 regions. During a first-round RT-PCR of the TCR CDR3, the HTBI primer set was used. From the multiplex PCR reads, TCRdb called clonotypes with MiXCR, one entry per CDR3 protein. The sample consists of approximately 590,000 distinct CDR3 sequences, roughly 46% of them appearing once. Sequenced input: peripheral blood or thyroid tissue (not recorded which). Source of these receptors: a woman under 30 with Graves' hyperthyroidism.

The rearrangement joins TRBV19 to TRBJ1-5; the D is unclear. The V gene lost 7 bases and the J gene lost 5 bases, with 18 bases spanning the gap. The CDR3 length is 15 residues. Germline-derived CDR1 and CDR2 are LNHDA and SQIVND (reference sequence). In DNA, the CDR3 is TGTGCCAGTACCTACGGCCGGGGAAAGGATCAGCCCCAGCATTTT. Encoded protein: CASTYGRGKDQPQHF.

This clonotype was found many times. The CDR3 coding sequence is TGTGCCAGCAGCTTAGCCAGGTCGGCCGAGCAGTACTTC. This encodes CASSLARSAEQYF. This chain connects TRBV7-2 to TRBJ2-7; D is uncertain. The CDR3 runs to 13 residues. V lost 0 bases and J 6 bases, leaving 9 bases between the germline ends. From germline, CDR1 is SGHTA and CDR2 FQGNSA.

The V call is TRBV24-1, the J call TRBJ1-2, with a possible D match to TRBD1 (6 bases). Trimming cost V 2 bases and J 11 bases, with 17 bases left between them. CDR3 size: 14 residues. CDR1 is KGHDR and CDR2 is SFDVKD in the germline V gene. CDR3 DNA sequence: TGTGCCACCAGTGATTCCACAGGGTTTCAGCCATACACCTTC. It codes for CATSDSTGFQPYTF.

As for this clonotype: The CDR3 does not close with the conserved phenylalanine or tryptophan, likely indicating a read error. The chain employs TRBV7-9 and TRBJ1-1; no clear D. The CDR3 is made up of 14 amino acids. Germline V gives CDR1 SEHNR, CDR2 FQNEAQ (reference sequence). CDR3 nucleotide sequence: TGCGCCAGCAGCCAAGACACATTGAACACTGAAGCTTTCCTT. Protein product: CASSQDTLNTEAFL.

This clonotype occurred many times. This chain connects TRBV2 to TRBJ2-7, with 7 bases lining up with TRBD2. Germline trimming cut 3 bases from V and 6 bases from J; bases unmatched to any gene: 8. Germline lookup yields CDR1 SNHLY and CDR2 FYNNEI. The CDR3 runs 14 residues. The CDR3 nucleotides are TGTGCCAGCAGTGACTGGCGGGAGTCGGCCGAGCAGTACTTC. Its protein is CASSDWRESAEQYF.

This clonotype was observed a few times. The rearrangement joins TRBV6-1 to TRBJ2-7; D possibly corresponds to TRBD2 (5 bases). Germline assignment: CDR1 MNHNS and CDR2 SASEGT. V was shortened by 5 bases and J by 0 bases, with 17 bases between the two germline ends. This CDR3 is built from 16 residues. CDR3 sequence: CASSRGGPANSYEQYF. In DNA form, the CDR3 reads TGTGCCAGCAGTCGAGGCGGGCCAGCGAACTCCTACGAGCAGTACTTC.

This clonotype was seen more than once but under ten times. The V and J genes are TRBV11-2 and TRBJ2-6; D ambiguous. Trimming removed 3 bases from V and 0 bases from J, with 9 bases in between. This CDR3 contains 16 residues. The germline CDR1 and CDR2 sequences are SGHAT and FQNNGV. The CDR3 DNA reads TGTGCCAGCAGCTTCGCCTCGATCTCTGGGGCCAACGTCCTGACTTTC. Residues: CASSFASISGANVLTF. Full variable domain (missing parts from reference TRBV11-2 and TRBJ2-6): EAGVAQSPRYKIIEKRQSVAFWCNPISGHATLYWYQQILGQGPKLLIQFQNNGVVDDSQLPKDRFSAERLKGVDSTLKIQPAKLEDSAVYLCASSFASISGANVLTFGAGSRLTVL.

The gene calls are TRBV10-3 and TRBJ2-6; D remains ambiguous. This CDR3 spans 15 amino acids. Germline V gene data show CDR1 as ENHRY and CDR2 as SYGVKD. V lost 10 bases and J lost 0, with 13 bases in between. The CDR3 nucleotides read TGTGCCAGCAACAAACTGGGCTCTGGGGCCAACGTCCTGACTTTC. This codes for CASNKLGSGANVLTF.

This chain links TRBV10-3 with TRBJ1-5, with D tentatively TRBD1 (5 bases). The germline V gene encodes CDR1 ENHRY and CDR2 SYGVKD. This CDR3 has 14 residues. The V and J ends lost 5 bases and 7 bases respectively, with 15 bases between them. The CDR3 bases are TGTGCCATCAGTTCCTCGGGGGTCAAACAGCCCCAGCATTTT. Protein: CAISSSGVKQPQHF.

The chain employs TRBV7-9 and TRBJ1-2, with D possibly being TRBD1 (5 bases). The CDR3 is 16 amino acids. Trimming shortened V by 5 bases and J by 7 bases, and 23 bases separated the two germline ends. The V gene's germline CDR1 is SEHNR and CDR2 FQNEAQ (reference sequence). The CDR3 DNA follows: TGTGCCAGCAGCAGACCACGGACGGGGGTGAGGGGTGGCTACACCTTC. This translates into CASSRPRTGVRGGYTF.

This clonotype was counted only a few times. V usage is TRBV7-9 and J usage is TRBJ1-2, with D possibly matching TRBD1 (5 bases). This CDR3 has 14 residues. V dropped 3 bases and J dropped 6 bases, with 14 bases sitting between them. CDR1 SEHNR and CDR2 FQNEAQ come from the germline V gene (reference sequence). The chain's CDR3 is CASSLMQGENGYTF. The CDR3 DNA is TGTGCCAGCAGCTTGATGCAGGGAGAAAATGGCTACACCTTC.

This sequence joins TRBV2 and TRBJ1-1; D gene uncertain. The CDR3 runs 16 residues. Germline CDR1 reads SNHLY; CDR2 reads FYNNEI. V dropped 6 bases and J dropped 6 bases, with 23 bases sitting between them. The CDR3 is CASSQDSARYRPEAFF. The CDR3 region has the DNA TGTGCCAGCAGCCAAGATTCCGCCCGGTACAGACCTGAAGCTTTCTTT.

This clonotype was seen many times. This CDR3 reads CSVSGTGGFYEQYF. DNA for the CDR3: TGCAGCGTGTCCGGGACAGGGGGCTTCTACGAGCAGTACTTC. The V gene is TRBV29-1, the J gene TRBJ2-7; 12 positions agree with TRBD1. The CDR3 loop spans 14 amino acids. The germline V gene encodes CDR1 SQVTM and CDR2 ANQGSEA. After removal of 6 bases from V and 3 bases from J, the junction contained 6 bases not matched to a gene.

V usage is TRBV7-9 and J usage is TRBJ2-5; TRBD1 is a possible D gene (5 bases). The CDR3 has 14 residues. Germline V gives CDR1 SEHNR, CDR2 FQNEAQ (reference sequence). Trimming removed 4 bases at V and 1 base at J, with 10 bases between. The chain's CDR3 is CASSSSRAQETQYF. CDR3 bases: TGTGCCAGCAGCTCGTCCAGGGCCCAAGAGACCCAGTACTTC.

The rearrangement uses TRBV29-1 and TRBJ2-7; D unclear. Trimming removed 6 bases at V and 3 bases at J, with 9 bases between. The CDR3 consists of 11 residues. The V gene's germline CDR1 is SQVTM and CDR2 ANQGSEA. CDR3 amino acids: CSVASGYEQYF. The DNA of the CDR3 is TGCAGCGTGGCCTCAGGCTACGAGCAGTACTTC.

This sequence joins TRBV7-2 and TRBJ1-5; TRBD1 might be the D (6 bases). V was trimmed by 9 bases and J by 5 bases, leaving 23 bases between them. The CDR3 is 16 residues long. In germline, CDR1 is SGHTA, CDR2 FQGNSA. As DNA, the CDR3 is TGTGCCAGTAGTATTGGGGGCCACCAGGGCTATCAGCCCCAGCATTTT. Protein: CASSIGGHQGYQPQHF.